These 20 T cell receptor beta chains were sequenced from one sample in a study of T cell clonotyping in hematopoietic cell transplantation. Produced via immunoSEQ multiplex PCR; TCRdb's table is partial and in-frame only. The table includes some 15,000 clones, about 79% detected once. This sample comprised PBMCs, obtained 100 days after allogeneic stem cell transplant. These receptors all stem from a female patient aged 40 to 50 who had an allogeneic stem cell transplant from a related donor, so T cells may come from the graft donor. Some clones in this sample may be carry-over from other donors' samples.

This rearrangement joins TRBV21-1 to TRBJ2-3; the D call in the table, TRBD2, was not verified against the DNA. TRBV21-1 has pseudogene status. This CDR3 is 15 amino acids long. In nucleotides, the CDR3 is TGTGCCAGCAGTTACCTCCGGTCTAGCACAGATACGCAGTATTTT. Amino acid sequence: CASSYLRSSTDTQYF.

V usage is TRBV9 and J usage is TRBJ1-2; D perhaps matches TRBD1 (5 bases). Germline-derived CDR1 and CDR2 are SGDLS and YYNGEE. The CDR3 sequence is 16 residues long. With 3 bases removed from V and 4 bases from J, the gap between germline ends came to 19 bases. The CDR3 loop reads CASSAGGGQGFYGYTF. CDR3 nucleotides: TGTGCCAGCAGCGCCGGGGGAGGGCAAGGATTCTATGGCTACACCTTC. Full variable domain (missing parts from reference TRBV9 and TRBJ1-2): DSGVTQTPKHLITATGQRVTLRCSPRSGDLSVYWYQQSLDQGLQFLIQYYNGEERAKGNILERFSAQQFPDLHSELNLSSLELGDSALYFCASSAGGGQGFYGYTFGSGTRLTVV.

This clone was counted only a few times. The chain links TRBV29-1 to TRBJ2-6, with 8 nucleotides matching TRBD1. This CDR3 region has 16 residues. V shed 6 bases and J 1 base; nucleotides not matched to a gene: 8. Germline CDR1 SQVTM, CDR2 ANQGSEA. CDR3 DNA: TGCAGCGTGCCGACAGGGGCCGTTTCTGGGGCCAACGTCCTGACTTTC. Protein product: CSVPTGAVSGANVLTF.

This chain connects TRBV6-5 to TRBJ1-3, with TRBD1 matching over 8 bases. The CDR3 is made up of 16 amino acids. V shed 2 bases and J 0 bases; nucleotides not matched to a gene: 3. Germline V gene data show CDR1 as MNHEY and CDR2 as SVGAGI. CDR3 sequence: CASSYGQGPSGNTIYF. CDR3 nucleotide sequence: TGTGCCAGCAGTTACGGACAGGGACCCTCTGGAAACACCATATATTTT.

V usage is TRBV2 and J usage is TRBJ1-4; unclear D gene. This CDR3 spans 15 amino acids. The germline V gene encodes CDR1 SNHLY and CDR2 FYNNEI. V gave up 1 base and J gave up 11 bases, with 17 bases separating them. The CDR3 DNA is TGTGCCAGCAGTGAAGATTCAGCGCTCCCGACCAAACTGTTTTTT. It yields the protein CASSEDSALPTKLFF.

The chain employs TRBV19 and TRBJ1-1; D is unresolved. In germline, CDR1 is LNHDA, CDR2 SQIVND (reference sequence). CDR3 length: 13 amino acids. Trimming stripped 2 bases from V and 3 bases from J, with 7 bases between. The CDR3 DNA sequence: TGTGCCAGTAGTATACTTGGGTACACTGAAGCTTTCTTT. This codes for CASSILGYTEAFF.

Comment on this clone: The junction and the germline gene differ at one end; a read error may be behind it. J is TRBJ1-3 and V is TRBV6-1; D call uncertain. The CDR3 is 14 residues long. Germline CDR1 and CDR2: MNHNS and SASEGT. The CDR3 is CASSGVVPGNTIYF. CDR3 bases: TGTGCCAGCAGTGGAGTTGTTCCTGGAAACACCATATATTTC.

V usage is TRBV7-6 and J usage is TRBJ1-2; 8 nucleotides agree with TRBD1. Per the germline V gene, CDR1 is SGHVS and CDR2 is FNYEAQ. V gave up 2 bases and J gave up 8 bases; unmatched junction bases: 7. This CDR3 has 14 amino acids. CDR3 coding DNA: TGTGCCAGCAGCTTATTGACAGGGGAAAACGGCTACACCTTC. Protein: CASSLLTGENGYTF.

About this clone: The junction and the germline gene differ at one end; a read error may be behind it. This chain connects TRBV7-3 to TRBJ2-2; D is undetermined. The CDR3 has 14 residues. The germline CDR1 and CDR2 sequences are SGHTA and FQGTGA. Here the CDR3 reads CASSLTQDTGELFF. In DNA form, the CDR3 reads TGTGCCAGCAGCCTAACCCAGGACACCGGGGAGCTGTTTTTT.

This clone was found a few times. The chain employs TRBV9 and TRBJ2-7; D is tentatively TRBD1 or TRBD2 (5 bases each). Germline values: CDR1 SGDLS, CDR2 YYNGEE. The V and J ends lost 3 bases and 4 bases respectively, with 11 bases between them. This CDR3 region has 13 residues. The CDR3 DNA reads as TGTGCCAGCAGCGAAATGGGGGAGTACGAGCAGTACTTC. Translating it yields CASSEMGEYEQYF.

The chain uses TRBV11-3 and TRBJ2-5; D remains ambiguous. CDR3 length equals 16 residues. Germline V gene lookup returns CDR1 SGHNT and CDR2 YENEEA. V lost 5 bases, J lost 2 bases, and 18 bases lay in between. Here the CDR3 reads CASSVSTGLIQETQYF. CDR3 DNA: TGTGCCAGCAGCGTATCAACCGGCCTGATTCAAGAGACCCAGTACTTC.

This clone was counted a single time. V and J are TRBV19 and TRBJ1-5; no clear D gene. The CDR3 runs to 12 residues. The germline V gene encodes CDR1 LNHDA and CDR2 SQIVND (reference sequence). The germline V and J ends were trimmed by 1 base and 6 bases, with 4 bases remaining between them. The CDR3: CASSIVGQPQHF. CDR3 nucleotide sequence: TGTGCCAGTAGTATAGTCGGTCAGCCCCAGCATTTT.

The V gene is TRBV4-2, the J gene TRBJ2-2, with TRBD2 identical over 8 bases. Trimming took 4 bases from V and 3 from J; bases not matched to a gene: 7. The CDR3 covers 16 residues. Germline-derived CDR1 and CDR2 are LGHNA and YNFKEQ. CDR3 coding DNA: TGTGCCAGCAGCCCGAGCGGGAGAGGGGACACCGGGGAGCTGTTTTTT. It encodes CASSPSGRGDTGELFF.

The chain joins TRBV7-3 to TRBJ2-3; 11 bases map to TRBD2. CDR1 is SGHTA, CDR2 FQGTGA, per germline. After removal of 4 bases from V and 2 bases from J, the junction contained 2 bases not matched to a gene. The CDR3 loop spans 15 amino acids. The DNA of the CDR3 is TGTGCCAGCAGCTCGACTAGCGGGGTCACAGATACGCAGTATTTT. It encodes CASSSTSGVTDTQYF.

The chain is built from TRBV21-1 and TRBJ1-5; the D call in the table, TRBD1, was not verified against the DNA. TRBV21-1 corresponds to a pseudogene. This CDR3 is 16 amino acids long. This CDR3 is CASSPRTRDREQPQHF. The CDR3 bases are TGTGCCAGCAGCCCACGCACCCGGGACAGGGAGCAGCCCCAGCATTTT.

This clone has more than one count but fewer than ten. The genes are TRBV25-1 and TRBJ2-3; possibly TRBD2 for D (6 bases). CDR1 and CDR2 from the germline V gene are MGHDK and SYGVNS. The CDR3 runs 12 residues. V lost 10 bases and J 6 bases, leaving 14 bases between the germline ends. In DNA form, the CDR3 reads TGTGCCACCGTCGGAGGGCCGGATACGCAGTATTTT. Protein: CATVGGPDTQYF.

This rearrangement joins TRBV4-1 to TRBJ2-5, with D uncertain. Germline V gene data show CDR1 as MGHRA and CDR2 as YSYEKL. V was pared by 0 bases and J by 2 bases, with 13 bases between. The CDR3 spans 16 residues. CDR3 amino acids: CASSQEDRAVQETQYF. For the CDR3, the DNA is TGCGCCAGCAGCCAAGAAGACCGAGCAGTTCAAGAGACCCAGTACTTC.

This chain links TRBV7-7 with TRBJ2-5; D unclear. The CDR3 runs 14 residues. Germline values: CDR1 SSHAT, CDR2 FNYEAQ (reference sequence). With 1 base removed from V and 10 bases from J, the gap between germline ends came to 16 bases. The DNA for the CDR3 is TGTGCCAGCAGCTTAGTGGGTCGGCCCTGGGACCAGTACTTC. This codes for CASSLVGRPWDQYF.

This clone was counted a single time. The gene calls are TRBV5-1 and TRBJ2-7; 9 bases agree with TRBD1. The J segment lost 2 bases and the V segment lost 3 bases, leaving 3 bases of the junction unmatched. This CDR3 contains 14 residues. Per germline, CDR1 SGHRS and CDR2 YFSETQ. CDR3 residues: CASSYRQGAYEQYF. The CDR3 region has the DNA TGCGCCAGCAGCTACCGACAGGGGGCCTACGAGCAGTACTTC.

Points on this clone: This sample also contains other DNA sequences that code for the same CDR3. The CDR3 loop is CASSPQGSQPQHF. The CDR3 coding sequence is TGTGCCAGCAGTCCGCAAGGGAGTCAGCCCCAGCATTTT. This chain links TRBV27 with TRBJ1-5; D is unresolved. The CDR3 runs 13 residues. Trimming cost V 5 bases and J 6 bases, with 11 bases left between them. Looked up from germline, CDR1 is MNHEY and CDR2 is SMNVEV (reference sequence).